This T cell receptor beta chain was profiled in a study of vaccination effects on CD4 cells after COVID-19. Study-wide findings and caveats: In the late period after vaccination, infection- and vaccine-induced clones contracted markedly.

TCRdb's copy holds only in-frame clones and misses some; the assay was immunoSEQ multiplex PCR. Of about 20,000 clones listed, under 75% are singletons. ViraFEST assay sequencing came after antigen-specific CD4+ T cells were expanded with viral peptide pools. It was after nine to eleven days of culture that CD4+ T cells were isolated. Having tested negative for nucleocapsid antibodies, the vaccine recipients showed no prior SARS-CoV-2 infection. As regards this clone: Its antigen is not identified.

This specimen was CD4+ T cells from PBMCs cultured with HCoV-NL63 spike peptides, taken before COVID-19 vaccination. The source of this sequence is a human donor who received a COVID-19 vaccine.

CDR3 nucleotides: TGTGCCAGCCGTCAACAAGGGTCTGGGGCCAACGTCCTGACTTTC. Translating it yields CASRQQGSGANVLTF. The chain employs TRBV25-1 and TRBJ2-6; D gene uncertain. The length of the CDR3 is 15 residues. V was trimmed by 8 bases and J by 1 base, leaving 12 bases between them. Germline CDR1 reads MGHDK; CDR2 reads SYGVNS. The entire variable domain, with the rest obtained from reference TRBV25-1 and TRBJ2-6, is as follows: EADIYQTPRYLVIGTGKKITLECSQTMGHDKMYWYQQDPGMELHLIHYSYGVNSTEKGDLSSESTVSRIRTEHFPLTLESARPSHTSQYLCASRQQGSGANVLTFGAGSRLTVL.